These 30 T cell receptor beta chains came from one sample sequenced in a study of blood T cells in healthy people across ages. Sample-barcoded 5' priming and a J-beta primer mix drove a second PCR of 7 to 11 cycles. TCRdb ran MiXCR on the 5' RACE reads and lists one entry per CDR3 protein. The data contain roughly 900,000 distinct CDR3 sequences, 29% of them singletons. Sequencing was performed on blood. These receptors came from a woman older than 75 in good health.

The chain joins TRBV11-3 to TRBJ1-1; possibly TRBD1 for D (6 bases). This CDR3 contains 13 residues. Germline values: CDR1 SGHNT, CDR2 YENEEA. V was shortened by 5 bases and J by 5 bases, with 12 bases between the two germline ends. CDR3 sequence (DNA): TGTGCCAGCAGCCAACTAGGGGGGACTGAAGCTTTCTTT. This sequence encodes CASSQLGGTEAFF.

This clonotype was observed many times. This chain joins TRBV5-1 and TRBJ1-1; 8 bases fit TRBD1. J gave up 6 bases and V 0 bases, and 4 bases lay outside the gene matches. Germline values: CDR1 SGHRS, CDR2 YFSETQ. This CDR3 spans 14 amino acids. CDR3 nucleotide sequence: TGCGCCAGCAGCTTGGAGGGACAGGTTTCTGAAGCTTTCTTT. Protein: CASSLEGQVSEAFF. Combining the CDR3 with reference TRBV5-1 and TRBJ1-1 gives the whole variable domain KAGVTQTPRYLIKTRGQQVTLSCSPISGHRSVSWYQQTPGQGLQFLFEYFSETQRNKGNFPGRFSGRQFSNSRSEMNVSTLELGDSALYLCASSLEGQVSEAFFGQGTRLTVV.

V gene TRBV2 combines with J gene TRBJ2-5; D perhaps matches TRBD2 (7 bases). Matching the DNA end better, TRBJ2-7 makes the J call doubtful. CDR3 length: 15 amino acids. Germline V gene sequence: CDR1 SNHLY, CDR2 FYNNEI. CDR3 DNA: TGTGCCAGCAGTGACCAAGGCGGGGGCGGACACGAGCAGTACTTC. It codes for CASSDQGGGGHEQYF.

The chain is built from TRBV5-5 and TRBJ2-7; no firm D call. CDR3 length: 13 amino acids. V was clipped by 3 bases and J by 2 bases, with 9 bases between them. In germline, CDR1 is SGHKS, CDR2 YYEKEE (reference sequence). CDR3 amino acids: CASSYGLTYEQYF. The CDR3 DNA reads TGTGCCAGCAGCTATGGGCTAACCTACGAGCAGTACTTC.

The CDR3 nucleotides are TGTGCCAGCAGCCCCAGGGGGAACATTAATGAAAAACTGTTTTTT. This encodes CASSPRGNINEKLFF. The V gene is TRBV7-2, the J gene TRBJ1-4; 7 positions agree with TRBD1. Looked up from germline, CDR1 is SGHTA and CDR2 is FQGNSA. The CDR3 sequence is 15 residues long. The trim removed 5 bases at V and 4 bases at J, leaving 7 bases unmatched.

This clonotype showed up many times. V is TRBV20-1 and J is TRBJ2-1, with 13 bases identical to TRBD2. Germline V CDR1 and CDR2: DFQATT, SNEGSKA (reference sequence). The CDR3 spans 14 residues. V lost 3 bases, J lost 6 bases, and 2 bases stayed unmatched. This CDR3 reads CSARGLAGTNEQFF. CDR3 bases: TGCAGTGCTAGGGGACTAGCGGGGACCAATGAGCAGTTCTTC.

To note about this clonotype: A much more abundant neighbour one base away suggests this may be a read error. The genes are TRBV7-2 and TRBJ2-1, with 9 bases lining up with TRBD2. Per germline, CDR1 SGHTA and CDR2 FQGNSA. This CDR3 has 14 residues. V dropped 3 bases and J dropped 8; count of bases not matched to a gene: 5. CDR3 region: CASSLGLACHEQFF. For the CDR3, the DNA is TGTGCCAGCAGCTTGGGACTAGCCTGCCATGAGCAGTTCTTC.

This clonotype was counted ten times or more. The J gene is TRBJ2-7, the V gene TRBV7-2; D might be TRBD2 (5 bases). The CDR3 is 12 amino acids. V was shortened by 3 bases and J by 7 bases, with 10 bases between the two germline ends. Per germline, CDR1 SGHTA and CDR2 FQGNSA. The CDR3 DNA is TGTGCCAGCAGCTTTACCTCGGGGGAGCAGTACTTC. Encoded protein: CASSFTSGEQYF.

This clonotype was seen a few times. The gene calls are TRBV5-1 and TRBJ1-4; D may be TRBD1 (6 bases). Germline values: CDR1 SGHRS, CDR2 YFSETQ. The CDR3 totals 15 residues. Trimming removed 0 bases from V and 3 bases from J, with 9 bases in between. The CDR3 DNA sequence: TGCGCCAGCAGCTTGGGGGGGGCAGCTAATGAAAAACTGTTTTTT. This sequence encodes CASSLGGAANEKLFF.

This clonotype appeared a few times. The chain links TRBV20-1 to TRBJ1-5; unclear D gene. The CDR3 extends over 12 amino acids. Germline V lookup: CDR1 DFQATT, CDR2 SNEGSKA (reference sequence). V was shortened by 7 bases and J by 0 bases, with 7 bases between the two germline ends. The CDR3 DNA reads as TGCAGTGTCAGTAATAGCAATCAGCCCCAGCATTTT. Its translation is CSVSNSNQPQHF.

Of note for this clonotype: This may arise from a read error, as a much more abundant clone is one base away. The chain couples TRBV6-2 or TRBV6-3 to TRBJ2-7; the match to TRBD2 covers 8 bases. The J call may be wrong; the DNA end is better matched by TRBJ2-5. The CDR3 runs 15 residues. Germline loops: CDR1 MNHEY, CDR2 SVGEGT. CDR3 DNA: TGTGCCAGCAGTATTCCGGGACTAGGGGCAGAGACCCAGTACTTC. Translated: CASSIPGLGAETQYF.

This clonotype was counted at least ten times. The V gene is TRBV20-1, the J gene TRBJ2-1; D is unresolved. Germline V gives CDR1 DFQATT, CDR2 SNEGSKA (reference sequence). V gave up 6 bases and J gave up 6 bases, with 12 bases separating them. CDR3 length: 12 residues. DNA for the CDR3: TGCAGTGCGGCGCTAGGACGCAATGAGCAGTTCTTC. As protein: CSAALGRNEQFF.

Concerning this clonotype: A much larger clone differs by one base, so this may be a read error. The J gene is TRBJ2-1, the V gene TRBV5-1; the D gene is possibly TRBD2 (7 bases). Germline CDR1 and CDR2: SGHRS and YFSETQ. This CDR3 is 16 amino acids long. The chain's CDR3 is CASSAGGGDSCNEQFF. For the CDR3, the DNA is TGCGCCAGCAGCGCCGGCGGGGGCGACTCCTGCAATGAGCAGTTCTTC.

This clonotype was detected ten times or more. V and J are TRBV7-2 and TRBJ1-2, with TRBD1 matching over 10 bases. V dropped 5 bases and J dropped 5; count of bases not matched to a gene: 5. The CDR3 consists of 14 residues. Germline CDR1 is SGHTA and CDR2 is FQGNSA. The CDR3 nucleotides read TGTGCCAGCAGCAGCCGGGACAGGGGATATGGCTACACCTTC. Its translation: CASSSRDRGYGYTF.

This clonotype was recorded many times. The CDR3 is CAINQGISYEQYF. In DNA, the CDR3 is TGTGCCATCAACCAGGGTATATCCTACGAGCAGTACTTC. This chain uses TRBV10-3 with TRBJ2-7; TRBD1 is a possible D gene (5 bases). The germline gives CDR1 ENHRY, CDR2 SYGVKD. V dropped 7 bases and J dropped 1 base, with 11 bases sitting between them. This CDR3 has 13 residues.

This clonotype was found many times. The chain carries TRBV5-6 and TRBJ2-5; D might be TRBD1 (7 bases). Trimming took off 4 bases at V and 3 bases at J, with 13 bases between the two ends. CDR3 length: 14 residues. CDR1 is SGHDT and CDR2 is YYEEEE in the germline V gene. The CDR3 loop is CASSPGQREETQYF. The CDR3 bases are TGTGCCAGCAGCCCGGGACAGCGGGAAGAGACCCAGTACTTC. Looking up the rest from reference TRBV5-6 and TRBJ2-5 gives the full variable domain: DAGVTQSPTHLIKTRGQQVTLRCSPKSGHDTVSWYQQALGQGPQFIFQYYEEEERQRGNFPDRFSGHQFPNYSSELNVNALLLGDSALYLCASSPGQREETQYFGPGTRLLVL.

This clonotype came up many times. This chain uses TRBV27 with TRBJ1-2; 8 bases line up with TRBD1. V dropped 5 bases and J dropped 4; count of bases not matched to a gene: 6. Germline CDR1 reads MNHEY; CDR2 reads SMNVEV (reference sequence). The CDR3 totals 14 residues. In nucleotides, the CDR3 is TGTGCCAGCAGTCCCTCGACAGGGGCCTATGGCTACACCTTC. Translating gives CASSPSTGAYGYTF.

This clonotype came up a few times. A much larger clone sits a single nucleotide away, making a read error possible. The rearrangement joins TRBV28 to TRBJ1-2, with 8 bases matching TRBD1. CDR1 and CDR2 from the germline V gene are MDHEN and SYDVKM. This CDR3 is 13 amino acids long. CDR3 region: CAGSGQGNYGYTF. In DNA form, the CDR3 reads TGTGCCGGCAGTGGACAGGGAAACTATGGCTACACCTTC.

The CDR3 protein is CSVRGSKGAHEQYF. CDR3 bases: TGCAGCGTCCGGGGCTCGAAGGGGGCCCACGAGCAGTACTTC. This sequence joins TRBV29-1 and TRBJ2-4; 7 bases are a match to TRBD1. With the DNA end fitting TRBJ2-7 better, the J assignment may be wrong. Germline lookup yields CDR1 SQVTM and CDR2 ANQGSEA. The CDR3 is made up of 14 amino acids.

The CDR3: CASSIPTGGNYGYTF. CDR3 DNA sequence: TGTGCCAGCAGCATCCCTACAGGGGGAAACTATGGCTACACCTTC. The chain is built from TRBV21-1 and TRBJ1-2; TRBD1, the table's D call, lacks a check against the DNA. TRBV21-1 counts as a pseudogene. CDR3 length: 15 amino acids.

In its sample, this clonotype was seen many times. The chain uses TRBV18 and TRBJ2-1; D remains ambiguous. Germline loops: CDR1 KGHSH, CDR2 LQKENI. CDR3 length: 14 residues. V was clipped by 0 bases and J by 7 bases, with 10 bases between them. CDR3 bases: TGTGCCAGCTCACCACCGTCAACAGCTAATGAGCAGTTCTTC. Its translation is CASSPPSTANEQFF.

This clonotype has a handful of counts. The V and J genes are TRBV10-3 and TRBJ2-1; 9 bases map to TRBD1. Trimming cost V 5 bases and J 3 bases; bases outside gene matches: 5. Germline V gene lookup returns CDR1 ENHRY and CDR2 SYGVKD. There are 15 residues in the CDR3. This CDR3 reads CAISLRTGDYNEQFF. The CDR3 bases are TGTGCCATCAGTCTACGGACAGGGGACTACAATGAGCAGTTCTTC.

This clonotype was observed many times. The rearrangement uses TRBV7-9 and TRBJ2-7; possibly TRBD1 for D (6 bases). Trimming cost V 1 base and J 4 bases, with 20 bases left between them. Per germline, CDR1 SEHNR and CDR2 FQNEAQ (reference sequence). This CDR3 has 17 residues. CDR3 sequence reads: CASSLGSSRTQGYEQYF. The CDR3 nucleotides read TGTGCCAGCAGCTTAGGCTCTTCCCGAACACAGGGTTACGAGCAGTACTTC.

This clonotype was observed at least ten times. V usage is TRBV7-2 and J usage is TRBJ2-5; TRBD2 agrees at 7 bases. Losses at the gene ends were 2 bases for V and 5 bases for J; bases not matched to a gene: 2. This CDR3 region has 13 residues. Per the germline V gene, CDR1 is SGHTA and CDR2 is FQGNSA. The CDR3 DNA is TGTGCCAGCAGCTTATTCGGGGGGGAGACCCAGTACTTC. This translates into CASSLFGGETQYF.

In this sample, this clonotype turned up many times. V is TRBV9 and J is TRBJ2-4; 8 bases agree with TRBD1. The J segment lost 2 bases and the V segment lost 0 bases, leaving 1 base of the junction unmatched. CDR1 and CDR2 from the germline V gene are SGDLS and YYNGEE. CDR3 length: 15 residues. Here the CDR3 reads CASSVGTGTKNIQYF. The CDR3 coding sequence is TGTGCCAGCAGCGTAGGGACAGGGACCAAAAACATTCAGTACTTC.

A few counts support this clonotype. The chain recombines TRBV21-1 with TRBJ2-7; the listed D gene, TRBD1, was not tested against the DNA. TRBV21-1 has pseudogene status. There are 16 residues in the CDR3. The CDR3 protein is CASSLRPIPYSYEQYF. CDR3 nucleotide sequence: TGTGCCAGCAGCCTGCGCCCGATCCCATACTCCTACGAGCAGTACTTC.

The V gene is TRBV14, the J gene TRBJ2-1, with a weak D call TRBD2 (5 bases). V shed 4 bases and J shed 13 bases, with 23 bases lying between them. Germline values: CDR1 SGHDN, CDR2 FVKESK. The length of the CDR3 is 15 residues. This CDR3 is CASSPTARVWETQFF. CDR3 coding DNA: TGTGCCAGCAGCCCTACAGCAAGGGTCTGGGAGACCCAGTTCTTC.

This clonotype was counted ten times or more. This chain links TRBV18 with TRBJ2-1; TRBD2 matches 9 bases. CDR1 KGHSH and CDR2 LQKENI come from the germline V gene. The CDR3 has 15 amino acids. V lost 3 bases to trimming and J lost 5 bases; unmatched junction nucleotides: 5. DNA of the CDR3: TGTGCCAGCTCACCGAGCGGGGGGCCCAACAATGAGCAGTTCTTC. Its protein is CASSPSGGPNNEQFF.

Notes on this clonotype: The junction departs from the called germline gene at one end, perhaps through a read error. This chain joins TRBV28 and TRBJ2-2; D is undetermined. Germline loops: CDR1 MDHEN, CDR2 SYDVKM. The CDR3 contains 12 residues. The CDR3 nucleotides read TGTGCCAGCAGGGTGAACTCCGGGGAGCTGTTTTTT. This translates into CASRVNSGELFF.

This clonotype was recorded at least ten times. V usage is TRBV4-3 and J usage is TRBJ2-1, with D maybe TRBD1 (6 bases). CDR1 LGHNA and CDR2 YSLEER come from the germline V gene. V gave up 4 bases and J gave up 9 bases, with 16 bases separating them. The CDR3 covers 14 residues. CDR3 sequence reads: CASSPTYLGGEQFF. The CDR3 bases are TGCGCCAGCAGCCCGACGTACTTAGGGGGTGAGCAGTTCTTC.